A selection of T cell receptor beta chains follows, all from one sample in a study of identical twins. In TCRdb, the 5' RACE reads were re-called with MiXCR into one record per CDR3 protein. The repertoire has 550,000 to 700,000 distinct CDR3 sequences, roughly 9.9% of them found once; the top ten carry under 3.5%. The sample was also linked to a second study, of yellow fever vaccine responses in identical twins.

Material: PBMCs. These receptor sequences come from a woman aged 18-29 years in good health. Each CDR3 is given with its conserved first and last residue. The D gene is left open where the match is weak. A clone size is listed for some rows: how often the clone was seen (once, few, many), or a class if it is expanded.

>TRBV6-5|TRBJ1-1|-|-
CASSYSNGRLNTEAFF
TGTGCCAGCAGTTACTCGAACGGACGGTTGAACACTGAAGCTTTCTTT
>TRBV12-3/TRBV12-4|TRBJ2-3|-|TRBD1
CACSLTGVEAPSTDTQYF
TGTGCCTGCAGCCTTACAGGGGTCGAGGCTCCTAGCACAGATACGCAGTATTTT
>TRBV12-3/TRBV12-4|TRBJ2-1|-|TRBD2
CASSLGLAGEIYNEQFF
TGTGCCAGCAGTCTGGGACTAGCGGGGGAGATATACAATGAGCAGTTCTTC
>TRBV10-3|TRBJ1-2|many|TRBD1
CAISVTGFGYTF
TGTGCCATCAGCGTGACAGGGTTTGGCTACACCTTC
>TRBV29-1|TRBJ1-5|many|-
CSVAGNNQPQHF
TGCAGCGTTGCCGGTAACAATCAGCCCCAGCATTTT
>TRBV28|TRBJ2-7|-|TRBD1
CASSPDYLGQPEQYF
TGTGCCAGCAGTCCTGACTATCTGGGACAGCCCGAGCAGTACTTC
>TRBV9|TRBJ1-6|few|TRBD1
CASSPGDRSNSPLHF
TGTGCCAGCAGCCCAGGGGACAGGAGTAATTCACCCCTCCACTTT
>TRBV10-3|TRBJ2-5|few|-
CAIREDSNQETQYF
TGTGCCATCAGAGAGGACTCCAACCAAGAGACCCAGTACTTC
>TRBV6-2/TRBV6-3|TRBJ2-3|-|TRBD2
CASSYSMTSGRGADTQYF
TGTGCCAGCAGTTACTCGATGACTAGCGGGAGAGGGGCAGATACGCAGTATTTT
>TRBV28|TRBJ2-2|-|-
CASKRAGNTGELFF
TGTGCCAGCAAAAGGGCGGGGAACACCGGGGAGCTGTTTTTT
>TRBV3-1|TRBJ2-1|-|-
CASSQLPGVGNEQFF
TGTGCCAGCAGCCAACTGCCAGGGGTAGGAAATGAGCAGTTCTTC
>TRBV7-6|TRBJ1-1|many|-
CASSLAGINTEAFF
TGTGCCAGCAGCTTAGCTGGGATCAACACTGAAGCTTTCTTT
>TRBV2|TRBJ2-7|-|-
CASSPAIVHEQYF
TGTGCCAGCTCCCCAGCTATAGTTCACGAGCAGTACTTC
>TRBV3-1|TRBJ2-6|-|-
CASSPRPWGANVLTF
TGTGCCAGCAGCCCGAGGCCTTGGGGGGCCAACGTCCTGACTTTC
>TRBV12-3/TRBV12-4|TRBJ1-2|few|-
CASRIPDTLSFDGYTF
TGTGCCAGCAGGATACCCGACACGCTTTCATTCGATGGCTACACCTTC